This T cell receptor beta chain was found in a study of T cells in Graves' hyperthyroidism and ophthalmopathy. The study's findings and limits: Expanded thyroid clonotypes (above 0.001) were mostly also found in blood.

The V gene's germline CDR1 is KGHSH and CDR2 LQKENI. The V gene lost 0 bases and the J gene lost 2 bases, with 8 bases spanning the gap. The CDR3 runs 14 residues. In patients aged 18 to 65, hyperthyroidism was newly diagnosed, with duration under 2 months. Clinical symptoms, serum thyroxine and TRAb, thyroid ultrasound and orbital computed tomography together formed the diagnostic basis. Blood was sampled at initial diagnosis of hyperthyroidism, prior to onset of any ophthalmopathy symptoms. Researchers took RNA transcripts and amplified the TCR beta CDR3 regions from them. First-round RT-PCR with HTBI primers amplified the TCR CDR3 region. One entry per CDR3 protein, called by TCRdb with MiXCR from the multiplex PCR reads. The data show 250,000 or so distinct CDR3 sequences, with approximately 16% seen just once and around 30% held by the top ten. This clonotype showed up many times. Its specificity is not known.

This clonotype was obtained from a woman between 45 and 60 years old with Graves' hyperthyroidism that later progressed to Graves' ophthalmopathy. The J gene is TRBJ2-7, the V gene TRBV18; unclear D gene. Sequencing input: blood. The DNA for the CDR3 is TGTGCCAGCTCACCACCGTCACACCCCTACGAGCAGTACTTC. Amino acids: CASSPPSHPYEQYF.